Below are 2 T cell receptor beta chains sequenced from a single sample in a study of OX40 agonist ivuxolimab in advanced cancers. Sequencing was performed with immunoSEQ multiplex PCR; in TCRdb, only in-frame clones are kept and a portion is missing. The table has over 30,000 clones, about 87% seen once. The source was CD4+ or CD8+ T cells sorted from blood, collected in a trial of the OX40 agonist ivuxolimab. These receptors all stem from an adult with an advanced solid tumor such as melanoma, head and neck, liver or kidney cancer.

J is TRBJ1-1 and V is TRBV2; D is uncertain. Germline CDR1 is SNHLY and CDR2 is FYNNEI. CDR3 size: 11 residues. V lost 8 bases and J lost 6, with 10 bases in between. As DNA, the CDR3 is TGTGCCAGCGGCGGTAGGGCTGAAGCTTTCTTT. Its protein is CASGGRAEAFF.

This chain links TRBV9 with TRBJ2-3, with a possible D match to TRBD2 (6 bases). Trimming cost V 0 bases and J 2 bases, with 13 bases left between them. Germline V gene sequence: CDR1 SGDLS, CDR2 YYNGEE. The length of the CDR3 is 16 residues. The CDR3 region is CASSVGASAYTDTQYF. CDR3 DNA sequence: TGTGCCAGCAGCGTAGGAGCTAGCGCTTACACAGATACGCAGTATTTT.